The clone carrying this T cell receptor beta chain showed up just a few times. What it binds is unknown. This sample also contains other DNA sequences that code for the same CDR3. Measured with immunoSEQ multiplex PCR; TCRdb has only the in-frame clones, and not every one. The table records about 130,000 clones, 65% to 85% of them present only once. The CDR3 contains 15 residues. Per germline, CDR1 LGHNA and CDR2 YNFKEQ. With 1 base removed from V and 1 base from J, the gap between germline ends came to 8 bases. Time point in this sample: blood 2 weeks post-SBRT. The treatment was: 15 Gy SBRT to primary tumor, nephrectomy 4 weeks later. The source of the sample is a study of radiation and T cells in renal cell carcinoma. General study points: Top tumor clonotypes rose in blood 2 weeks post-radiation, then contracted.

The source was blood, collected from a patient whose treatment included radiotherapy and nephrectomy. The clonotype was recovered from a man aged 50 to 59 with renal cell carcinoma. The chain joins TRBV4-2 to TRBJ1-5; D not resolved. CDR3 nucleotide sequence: TGTGCCAGCAGCCAAGTGGCACCCAGCAATCAGCCCCAGCATTTT. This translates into CASSQVAPSNQPQHF.